The 23 T cell receptor beta chains presented below share a single source sample, sequenced in a study of shared clonotypes between healthy human individuals. Only in-frame clones appear in the TCRdb table, and some are missing; sequencing was by immunoSEQ multiplex PCR. The sample lists 2 million to 2.5 million clones; around 93% were seen once. The specimen was naive CD4+ T cells from PBMCs. The subset here: CD45RA+ positively selected. These receptors were obtained from a man between 18 and 29 years old in good health. Some clones in this sample may be carry-over from other donors' samples.

The rearrangement joins TRBV5-1 to TRBJ1-4, with D possibly being TRBD1 (5 bases). With 1 base removed from V and 10 bases from J, the gap between germline ends came to 17 bases. The CDR3 totals 15 residues. The germline V gene has CDR1 SGHRS and CDR2 YFSETQ. The CDR3: CASSLFRQGGSKLFF. CDR3 nucleotides: TGCGCCAGCAGCTTGTTCCGGCAGGGAGGTTCAAAACTGTTTTTT.

The chain couples TRBV19 to TRBJ1-1; D ambiguous. CDR1 and CDR2 (germline): LNHDA, SQIVND (reference sequence). Trimming removed 1 base from V and 10 bases from J, with 13 bases in between. The CDR3 contains 13 residues. CDR3 nucleotide sequence: TGTGCCAGTAGTATAGCCTTATCAGGCGGAGCTTTCTTT. This sequence encodes CASSIALSGGAFF.

The chain recombines TRBV6-1 with TRBJ1-5, with 9 bases lining up with TRBD1. V lost 8 bases and J lost 3; bases outside the gene matches: 8. The CDR3 is made up of 15 amino acids. Germline CDR1 and CDR2: MNHNS and SASEGT. The CDR3, as DNA: TGTGCCAGCGGGCTGGGACAGGGAAACAATCAGCCCCAGCATTTT. The encoded protein is CASGLGQGNNQPQHF.

This chain joins TRBV4-1 and TRBJ1-4, with D maybe TRBD1 (5 bases). V lost 1 base and J 7 bases, leaving 19 bases between the germline ends. Germline CDR1 and CDR2: MGHRA and YSYEKL. The CDR3 spans 17 residues. Written as DNA, the CDR3 is TGCGCCAGCAGCCAAGGGGGGGGGAACAGGATATTTGAAAAACTGTTTTTT. This sequence encodes CASSQGGGNRIFEKLFF.

This clone was counted between two and nine times. The genes are TRBV4-1 and TRBJ1-5; 9 nucleotides align to TRBD1. The CDR3 extends over 16 amino acids. Trimming cost V 4 bases and J 4 bases; bases outside gene matches: 8. Germline CDR1 MGHRA, CDR2 YSYEKL. CDR3 DNA sequence: TGCGCCAGCAGCCTCTTCCCCGGGACAGGGAATCAGCCCCAGCATTTT. It specifies CASSLFPGTGNQPQHF.

J is TRBJ1-4 and V is TRBV30; TRBD1 might be the D (5 bases). Germline V lookup: CDR1 GTSNPN, CDR2 SVGIG (reference sequence). The CDR3 is 14 residues long. Trimming took off 8 bases at V and 8 bases at J, with 21 bases between the two ends. The CDR3 region has the DNA TGTGCCGGGGCTGAGGCTCTTATCAGAGAAAAACTGTTTTTT. The encoded protein is CAGAEALIREKLFF.

The chain employs TRBV9 and TRBJ1-4, with D perhaps TRBD1 (5 bases). Trimming removed 1 base from V and 10 bases from J, with 20 bases in between. Germline V gene data show CDR1 as SGDLS and CDR2 as YYNGEE. The CDR3 is made up of 16 amino acids. The CDR3 is CASSVNPGVREGKLFF. The DNA of the CDR3 is TGTGCCAGCAGCGTAAACCCGGGTGTCAGGGAAGGAAAACTGTTTTTT. Together with reference TRBV9 and TRBJ1-4, the CDR3 gives the full variable domain: DSGVTQTPKHLITATGQRVTLRCSPRSGDLSVYWYQQSLDQGLQFLIQYYNGEERAKGNILERFSAQQFPDLHSELNLSSLELGDSALYFCASSVNPGVREGKLFFGSGTQLSVL.

V and J are TRBV5-1 and TRBJ2-7; TRBD1 might be the D (6 bases). The CDR3 runs to 15 residues. Trimming took off 4 bases at V and 2 bases at J, with 16 bases between the two ends. Germline CDR1 reads SGHRS; CDR2 reads YFSETQ. In nucleotides, the CDR3 is TGCGCCAGCAGCCCCAGACAGGAGACCCCCTACGAGCAGTACTTC. The encoded protein is CASSPRQETPYEQYF. The full variable domain, its missing parts supplied by reference TRBV5-1 and TRBJ2-7, is KAGVTQTPRYLIKTRGQQVTLSCSPISGHRSVSWYQQTPGQGLQFLFEYFSETQRNKGNFPGRFSGRQFSNSRSEMNVSTLELGDSALYLCASSPRQETPYEQYFGPGTRLTVT.

A remark on this clone: The junction departs from germline at one end; a sequencing error may be responsible. V is TRBV5-1 and J is TRBJ1-1; D not certain. CDR1 and CDR2 from the germline V gene are SGHRS and YFSETQ. The CDR3 has 13 amino acids. CDR3 DNA sequence: TGCACCAGCAGCTTGGTAGCGGATACTGAAGCTTTCTTT. As protein: CTSSLVADTEAFF.

As regards this clone: Other DNA sequences in this sample translate to the same CDR3. This chain uses TRBV5-1 with TRBJ1-1; D not certain. Trimming pared 4 bases from V and 0 bases from J, leaving 13 bases between. Germline lookup yields CDR1 SGHRS and CDR2 YFSETQ. This CDR3 region has 15 residues. As DNA, the CDR3 is TGCGCCAGCAGCCTGGAGGGCAGAATGAACACTGAAGCTTTCTTT. Its protein product is CASSLEGRMNTEAFF.

V is TRBV27 and J is TRBJ2-1; TRBD2 aligns across 14 bases. This CDR3 comprises 17 residues. From germline, CDR1 is MNHEY and CDR2 SMNVEV (reference sequence). Trimming took 5 bases from V and 7 from J; bases not matched to a gene: 10. In DNA, the CDR3 is TGTGCCAGCAGTCCTCCGAATCGACTAGCGGGAGGGAATGAGCAGTTCTTC. Encoded protein: CASSPPNRLAGGNEQFF.

The chain has TRBV27 and TRBJ2-3, with D unresolved. V was cut by 7 bases and J by 1 base, with 9 bases left in between. This CDR3 has 13 amino acids. Looked up from germline, CDR1 is MNHEY and CDR2 is SMNVEV (reference sequence). The CDR3 DNA reads TGTGCCAGCACTGGGTACGGCACAGATACGCAGTATTTT. It yields the protein CASTGYGTDTQYF.

The chain carries TRBV18 and TRBJ1-1; D remains ambiguous. Germline-derived CDR1 and CDR2 are KGHSH and LQKENI. Deletions cut 4 bases from V and 0 bases from J, with 9 bases between. The CDR3 is 14 amino acids. CDR3 DNA sequence: TGTGCCAGCTCACGGACTGCTTTGAACACTGAAGCTTTCTTT. Protein: CASSRTALNTEAFF.

The chain joins TRBV7-2 to TRBJ2-1, with TRBD2 matching over 7 bases. The CDR3 is 18 residues long. After removal of 7 bases from V and 2 bases from J, the junction contained 17 bases not matched to a gene. Germline lookup yields CDR1 SGHTA and CDR2 FQGNSA. CDR3 protein: CASTMDKGGAGAYNEQFF. The CDR3 region has the DNA TGTGCCAGCACCATGGACAAGGGAGGGGCCGGGGCCTACAATGAGCAGTTCTTC.

V usage is TRBV18 and J usage is TRBJ1-2, with a weak D call TRBD1 (5 bases). Trimming cost V 0 bases and J 6 bases, with 14 bases left between them. Germline V gene lookup returns CDR1 KGHSH and CDR2 LQKENI. The CDR3 sequence is 15 residues long. The CDR3 nucleotides are TGTGCCAGCTCACCACCGTTCAGGGAAGGGAATGGCTACACCTTC. Amino acid sequence: CASSPPFREGNGYTF.

This clone showed up just a few times. V gene TRBV18 combines with J gene TRBJ1-1, with D uncertain. The length of the CDR3 is 15 residues. Germline assignment: CDR1 KGHSH and CDR2 LQKENI. V was pared by 6 bases and J by 0 bases, with 14 bases between. For the CDR3, the DNA is TGTGCCAGCTCTAGTGGCAGACGAATGAACACTGAAGCTTTCTTT. It translates to CASSSGRRMNTEAFF.

This clone was found once. V is TRBV14 and J is TRBJ1-5; unclear D gene. Germline CDR1 and CDR2: SGHDN and FVKESK. CDR3 size: 16 residues. Trimming took off 5 bases at V and 1 base at J, with 15 bases between the two ends. CDR3 coding DNA: TGTGCCAGCAGCTCCAACGTATTTTCGAGCAATCAGCCCCAGCATTTT. It specifies CASSSNVFSSNQPQHF.

This chain links TRBV19 with TRBJ1-1; no clear D. The V and J ends lost 3 bases and 0 bases respectively, with 5 bases between them. The CDR3 runs to 13 residues. The germline V gene encodes CDR1 LNHDA and CDR2 SQIVND (reference sequence). The CDR3 loop reads CASSIWVNTEAFF. The CDR3 DNA reads TGTGCCAGTAGTATTTGGGTGAACACTGAAGCTTTCTTT.

Concerning this clone itself: This sample also contains other DNA sequences that code for the same CDR3. The V call is TRBV19, the J call TRBJ1-1; unclear D gene. The V end lost 3 bases, the J end lost 0 bases, and 5 bases lay between the germline ends. This CDR3 has 13 residues. Germline CDR1 LNHDA, CDR2 SQIVND (reference sequence). The CDR3 DNA reads TGTGCCAGTAGTATTCAACTGAACACTGAAGCTTTCTTT. This translates into CASSIQLNTEAFF.

This clone appeared once. V usage is TRBV18 and J usage is TRBJ1-2; TRBD1 might be the D (5 bases). V shed 3 bases and J shed 2 bases, with 10 bases lying between them. Germline V lookup: CDR1 KGHSH, CDR2 LQKENI. CDR3 length equals 14 residues. In DNA, the CDR3 is TGTGCCAGCTCACCTTCTAGGGGAAACTATGGCTACACCTTC. Translation: CASSPSRGNYGYTF.

This chain joins TRBV25-1 and TRBJ2-7, with D uncertain. The germline V gene encodes CDR1 MGHDK and CDR2 SYGVNS. Between the trimmed V and J ends, which lost 1 base and 3 bases, there was a span of 7 bases. The CDR3 is 13 amino acids. The CDR3 protein is CASSESGFYEQYF. For the CDR3, the DNA is TGTGCCAGCAGTGAATCCGGCTTCTACGAGCAGTACTTC.

This chain links TRBV4-1 with TRBJ1-6, with unresolved D. Trimming stripped 1 base from V and 0 bases from J, with 7 bases between. The length of the CDR3 is 16 residues. Germline V gene lookup returns CDR1 MGHRA and CDR2 YSYEKL. In DNA, the CDR3 is TGCGCCAGCAGCCAAGGACGGATCTCCTATAATTCACCCCTCCACTTT. Amino acid sequence: CASSQGRISYNSPLHF.

This rearrangement joins TRBV12-5 to TRBJ1-6; 8 bases are shared with TRBD1. V shed 5 bases, J shed 18 bases, and the junction held 15 bases outside the gene matches. This CDR3 comprises 14 residues. Germline V lookup: CDR1 LGHNT, CDR2 FRNRAP. The CDR3 bases are TGTGCTAGTGGTCCCAACCCTTCGACAGGGGCACACCACTTT. Protein sequence: CASGPNPSTGAHHF.